Below, 32 T cell receptor beta chains from the same sample are listed, as sequenced in a study of CD8 T cells in ankylosing spondylitis. MiXCR, applied by TCRdb to the 5' RACE reads, yields one record per CDR3 protein. There are roughly 230,000 distinct CDR3 sequences in the sample; about 10% occur only once, and about 2.8% lies in the top ten. Input material: blood, either unsorted or a sorted T cell fraction (not recorded which). These TCRs come from a male donor with ankylosing spondylitis or in good health (not recorded which).

The rearrangement joins TRBV20-1 to TRBJ2-5; D possibly uses TRBD1 or TRBD2 (5 bases each). Trimming cost V 3 bases and J 4 bases, with 15 bases left between them. Per germline, CDR1 DFQATT and CDR2 SNEGSKA (reference sequence). The CDR3 covers 14 residues. As DNA, the CDR3 is TGCAGTGCTAGCCCCCCAGGGAGCGGAGAGACCCAGTACTTC. It yields the protein CSASPPGSGETQYF.

This clonotype was seen many times. The chain uses TRBV11-2 and TRBJ2-7; no firm D call. Trimming cost V 3 bases and J 12 bases, with 15 bases left between them. CDR1 and CDR2 from the germline V gene are SGHAT and FQNNGV. The CDR3 is made up of 12 amino acids. The CDR3 reads CASSFNGVNRYF. The CDR3 DNA follows: TGTGCCAGCAGCTTTAATGGGGTAAATCGGTACTTC.

The rearrangement links TRBV10-1 to TRBJ2-7; unclear D gene. V lost 0 bases and J lost 1, with 7 bases in between. Germline V CDR1 and CDR2: WNHNN, SYGVQD (reference sequence). The CDR3 loop spans 14 amino acids. Here the CDR3 DNA reads TGCGCCAGCAGTGAGTCGGGCCGATCCTACGAGCAGTACTTC. It specifies CASSESGRSYEQYF.

This clonotype was found many times. The V call is TRBV21-1, the J call TRBJ1-2; TRBD1 is the table's D call, not checked against the DNA. TRBV21-1 is listed as a pseudogene. The CDR3 is 13 residues long. CDR3 sequence: CASSKIGDRGYTF. The DNA for the CDR3 is TGTGCCAGCAGCAAAATAGGGGACCGAGGCTACACCTTC.

The table lists this clonotype with many counts. The genes are TRBV27 and TRBJ2-7; the match to TRBD1 covers 8 bases. The CDR3 contains 16 residues. Germline-derived CDR1 and CDR2 are MNHEY and SMNVEV (reference sequence). V lost 5 bases to trimming and J lost 0 bases; unmatched junction nucleotides: 9. The CDR3 loop reads CASSPMGQVTSYEQYF. Written as DNA, the CDR3 is TGTGCCAGCAGTCCTATGGGACAGGTGACCTCCTACGAGCAGTACTTC.

This clonotype occurred a few times. The V gene is TRBV12-3 or TRBV12-4, the J gene TRBJ1-5, with no clear D. The CDR3 consists of 13 residues. With 6 bases removed from V and 7 bases from J, the gap between germline ends came to 13 bases. The CDR3 bases are TGTGCCAGCAGCCCATTGACTTCCCAGCCCCAGCATTTT. This codes for CASSPLTSQPQHF.

The chain uses TRBV5-6 and TRBJ2-2, with no clear D. Per the germline V gene, CDR1 is SGHDT and CDR2 is YYEEEE. V was cut by 2 bases and J by 0 bases, with 8 bases left in between. The length of the CDR3 is 15 residues. The CDR3 reads CASSFGASNTGELFF. The CDR3 DNA is TGTGCCAGCAGCTTCGGTGCCTCGAACACCGGGGAGCTGTTTTTT.

A few counts support this clonotype. V is TRBV30 and J is TRBJ1-4, with a possible D match to TRBD1 (5 bases). CDR3 length: 12 amino acids. The V gene's germline CDR1 is GTSNPN and CDR2 SVGIG (reference sequence). The V and J ends lost 1 base and 8 bases respectively, with 8 bases between them. The chain's CDR3 is CAWSGDREKLFF. DNA of the CDR3: TGTGCCTGGAGTGGGGACCGGGAAAAACTGTTTTTT. The full variable domain, completed using reference TRBV30 and TRBJ1-4, is SQTIHQWPATLVQPVGSPLSLECTVEGTSNPNLYWYRQAAGRGLQLLFYSVGIGQISSEVPQNLSASRPQDRQFILSSKKLLLSDSGFYLCAWSGDREKLFFGSGTQLSVL.

This clonotype was seen repeatedly, ten times or more. The CDR3 DNA reads TGCGCCAGCAGCCCCGGGACTAGCGCGACCTACGAGCAGTACTTC. Protein sequence: CASSPGTSATYEQYF. The chain has TRBV5-1 and TRBJ2-7; TRBD2 agrees at 10 bases. The trim removed 4 bases at V and 2 bases at J, leaving 6 bases unmatched. Looked up from germline, CDR1 is SGHRS and CDR2 is YFSETQ. This CDR3 contains 15 residues.

This clonotype was counted at least ten times. This chain connects TRBV5-1 to TRBJ2-7; 9 bases line up with TRBD2. The CDR3 totals 16 residues. Germline assignment: CDR1 SGHRS and CDR2 YFSETQ. V gave up 9 bases and J gave up 5 bases; unmatched junction bases: 18. The CDR3 loop is CATLLRSGRLRHEQYF. As DNA, the CDR3 is TGCGCCACCCTTTTGAGAAGCGGGAGGTTGAGGCACGAGCAGTACTTC. The full variable domain, in which reference TRBV5-1 and TRBJ2-7 provide the parts outside the CDR3, is KAGVTQTPRYLIKTRGQQVTLSCSPISGHRSVSWYQQTPGQGLQFLFEYFSETQRNKGNFPGRFSGRQFSNSRSEMNVSTLELGDSALYLCATLLRSGRLRHEQYFGPGTRLTVT.

The chain uses TRBV7-2 and TRBJ2-1; 13 bases match TRBD2. Trimming took 0 bases from V and 6 from J; bases not matched to a gene: 8. CDR3 size: 18 residues. Germline assignment: CDR1 SGHTA and CDR2 FQGNSA. CDR3 nucleotide sequence: TGTGCCAGCAGCTTAGCAGATATGGGACTAGCGGGAAGCAATGAGCAGTTCTTC. Its protein is CASSLADMGLAGSNEQFF.

The chain recombines TRBV30 with TRBJ2-7; D not resolved. In germline, CDR1 is GTSNPN, CDR2 SVGIG (reference sequence). This CDR3 comprises 13 residues. V lost 2 bases and J lost 4, with 12 bases in between. CDR3 DNA sequence: TGTGCCTGGAGTCCTGGCCCCGGGTACGAGCAGTACTTC. It is translated as CAWSPGPGYEQYF.

This clonotype has at least ten counts. This sequence joins TRBV12-3 or TRBV12-4 and TRBJ2-4; tentative D call: TRBD2 (7 bases). CDR3 length: 14 amino acids. V lost 2 bases to trimming and J lost 7 bases, with 12 bases between them. This chain's CDR3 is CASSLRGAGNIQYF. In DNA, the CDR3 is TGTGCCAGCAGTTTACGGGGGGCAGGGAACATTCAGTACTTC.

This clonotype turned up a few times. The rearrangement uses TRBV11-2 and TRBJ2-3; 8 bases fit TRBD2. CDR3 length: 18 residues. Trimming removed 3 bases from V and 4 bases from J; junction bases left unmatched: 15. Looked up from germline, CDR1 is SGHAT and CDR2 is FQNNGV. CDR3 nucleotides: TGTGCCAGCAGCTTGTTAACTGGTGGTAGCGGGATTTCAGATACGCAGTATTTT. Protein: CASSLLTGGSGISDTQYF.

This clonotype was counted many times. The rearrangement joins TRBV12-3 or TRBV12-4 to TRBJ2-5; 7 bases are shared with TRBD1. J was trimmed by 4 bases and V by 6 bases; bases with no gene match: 8. This CDR3 contains 14 residues. This CDR3 is CASRSTGSGETQYF. The CDR3 bases are TGTGCCAGCAGATCGACAGGGTCGGGAGAGACCCAGTACTTC.

The table lists this clonotype with many counts. The chain carries TRBV6-5 and TRBJ1-2, with TRBD1 as a possible D gene (6 bases). This CDR3 has 14 residues. V was trimmed by 2 bases and J by 4 bases, leaving 11 bases between them. Per the germline V gene, CDR1 is MNHEY and CDR2 is SVGAGI. The CDR3 nucleotides are TGTGCCAGCAGTTACGGGGGCAGGGGCTATGGCTACACCTTC. It is translated as CASSYGGRGYGYTF.

The V and J genes are TRBV7-9 and TRBJ2-6, with D possibly TRBD2 on 5 matching bases. Germline values: CDR1 SEHNR, CDR2 FQNEAQ (reference sequence). CDR3 length: 15 residues. Trimming removed 1 base from V and 1 base from J, with 5 bases in between. CDR3 sequence reads: CASSLGGSGANVLTF. For the CDR3, the DNA is TGTGCCAGCAGCTTAGGCGGGTCTGGGGCCAACGTCCTGACTTTC.

This clonotype has a handful of counts. The rearrangement links TRBV7-9 to TRBJ1-1, with unresolved D. CDR3 length: 14 amino acids. The germline V gene encodes CDR1 SEHNR and CDR2 FQNEAQ (reference sequence). V lost 5 bases, J lost 2 bases, and 12 bases lay in between. The CDR3 DNA is TGTGCCAGCAGCACCCGACACAGCAACACTGAAGCTTTCTTT. This gives the protein CASSTRHSNTEAFF.

In this sample, this clonotype turned up many times. The chain links TRBV12-3 or TRBV12-4 to TRBJ1-2, with D possibly matching TRBD1 (5 bases). The germline V and J ends were trimmed by 4 bases and 4 bases, with 16 bases remaining between them. This CDR3 is built from 15 residues. In DNA, the CDR3 is TGTGCCAGCAGTTCCTCAGGGCCCTATTTCTATGGCTACACCTTC. Amino acids: CASSSSGPYFYGYTF.

J is TRBJ2-1 and V is TRBV10-2; D call uncertain. The germline V gene has CDR1 WSHSY and CDR2 SAAADI. The CDR3 runs 14 residues. Trimming shortened V by 6 bases and J by 5 bases, and 14 bases separated the two germline ends. The DNA for the CDR3 is TGCGCCAGCAGACGCACGAGTTCTAACAATGAGCAGTTCTTC. It is translated as CASRRTSSNNEQFF.

This clonotype was seen repeatedly, ten times or more. This chain joins TRBV12-3 or TRBV12-4 and TRBJ2-3, with 8 bases lining up with TRBD1. V lost 5 bases to trimming and J lost 9 bases; unmatched junction nucleotides: 4. The CDR3 is made up of 12 amino acids. CDR3 protein: CASSAQGVTQYF. DNA of the CDR3: TGTGCCAGCAGTGCACAGGGGGTCACGCAGTATTTT.

This clonotype was observed at least ten times. The chain has TRBV28 and TRBJ2-3; D remains unclear. Trimming cost V 7 bases and J 2 bases, with 7 bases left between them. The CDR3 extends over 12 amino acids. CDR1 MDHEN and CDR2 SYDVKM come from the germline V gene. CDR3 loop: CASKIPTDTQYF. Here the CDR3 DNA reads TGTGCCAGCAAAATCCCCACAGATACGCAGTATTTT.

There are many counts of this clonotype. The chain uses TRBV20-1 and TRBJ1-1; D gene unclear. V dropped 6 bases and J dropped 3 bases, with 11 bases sitting between them. The CDR3 sequence is 12 residues long. Germline-derived CDR1 and CDR2 are DFQATT and SNEGSKA (reference sequence). CDR3 region: CSAITQYTEAFF. The CDR3 DNA reads TGCAGTGCGATTACCCAGTACACTGAAGCTTTCTTT.

This clonotype was seen repeatedly, ten times or more. The chain couples TRBV7-2 to TRBJ2-7; TRBD2 might be the D (5 bases). The CDR3 loop spans 15 amino acids. Germline CDR1 is SGHTA and CDR2 is FQGNSA. Trimming removed 4 bases from V and 2 bases from J, with 15 bases in between. CDR3 sequence: CASSYLALRPYEQYF. CDR3 DNA sequence: TGTGCCAGCAGCTATCTAGCACTTCGGCCCTACGAGCAGTACTTC.

This clonotype was detected ten times or more. The J gene is TRBJ1-2, the V gene TRBV5-5, with unresolved D. V shed 1 base and J shed 4 bases, with 14 bases lying between them. CDR1 is SGHKS, CDR2 YYEKEE, per germline (reference sequence). This CDR3 comprises 15 residues. The CDR3 DNA sequence: TGTGCCAGCAGCTTGCGGAGCAATGACCTCTATGGCTACACCTTC. Its protein product is CASSLRSNDLYGYTF.

The chain uses TRBV7-9 and TRBJ1-1, with a weak D call TRBD1 (5 bases). The V end lost 5 bases, the J end lost 1 base, and 17 bases lay between the germline ends. The CDR3 is 16 amino acids. The germline gives CDR1 SEHNR, CDR2 FQNEAQ (reference sequence). The CDR3 DNA follows: TGTGCCAGCAGCCGCCCAAGTGGGGGGTCGAACACTGAAGCTTTCTTT. The encoded protein is CASSRPSGGSNTEAFF.

As to this clonotype: A single base separates this from a much larger clone, so it may be a read error. The chain employs TRBV7-9 and TRBJ1-3, with TRBD1 as a possible D gene (6 bases). Germline CDR1 and CDR2: SEHNR and FQNEAQ (reference sequence). V lost 7 bases, J lost 1 base, and 17 bases lay in between. The CDR3 runs to 16 residues. The CDR3 loop reads CASNSIDRPSGNTIYF. The CDR3 DNA follows: TGTGCCAGCAACTCCATTGACAGGCCGTCTGGAAACACCATATATTTT.

This clonotype occurred many times. V and J are TRBV2 and TRBJ2-2; D not certain. The CDR3 runs to 11 residues. The V gene's germline CDR1 is SNHLY and CDR2 FYNNEI. V was pared by 6 bases and J by 8 bases, with 7 bases between. In DNA, the CDR3 is TGTGCCAGCAGCCAATATGGGGAGCTGTTTTTT. Translating gives CASSQYGELFF.

The table lists this clonotype with many counts. This rearrangement joins TRBV15 to TRBJ1-2; no clear D gene. CDR3 length equals 14 residues. The V and J ends lost 0 bases and 8 bases respectively, with 13 bases between them. Germline CDR1 is LNHNV and CDR2 is YYDKDF (reference sequence). The chain's CDR3 is CATSRDRGSRGYTF. The CDR3 region has the DNA TGTGCCACCAGCAGAGATCGAGGGTCGAGAGGCTACACCTTC.

The table lists this clonotype with many counts. This chain uses TRBV5-4 with TRBJ2-7; D is undetermined. This CDR3 has 14 residues. Germline loops: CDR1 SGHNT, CDR2 YYREEE (reference sequence). The V end lost 4 bases, the J end lost 4 bases, and 15 bases lay between the germline ends. CDR3 DNA sequence: TGTGCCAGCAGCCCAGGATCCATTCCTTACGAGCAGTACTTC. This codes for CASSPGSIPYEQYF.

This clonotype was detected ten times or more. The chain combines TRBV11-2 with TRBJ2-5; 12 bases agree with TRBD2. The length of the CDR3 is 16 residues. The germline CDR1 and CDR2 sequences are SGHAT and FQNNGV. V lost 5 bases to trimming and J lost 0 bases; unmatched junction nucleotides: 4. The CDR3 here is CASSIGLAGNQETQYF. CDR3 nucleotides: TGTGCCAGCAGCATCGGACTAGCGGGGAACCAAGAGACCCAGTACTTC.

The table lists this clonotype with many counts. V and J are TRBV12-3 or TRBV12-4 and TRBJ2-2; 13 positions match TRBD2. The CDR3 contains 16 residues. With V trimmed by 4 bases and J by 7 bases, 6 bases remained unmatched. CDR3 bases: TGTGCCAGCAGTTGGACTAGCGGGAGTGTGGGCGGGGAGCTGTTTTTT. Its translation: CASSWTSGSVGGELFF.